Presented here are 9 T cell receptor beta chains from one specimen sequenced in a study of identical twins. MiXCR was run by TCRdb on the 5' RACE reads, yielding one entry per CDR3 protein. The table lists hundreds of thousands of distinct CDR3 sequences, 5.5% to 7.5% of them singletons. The source material was naive T cells sorted from blood. These receptor sequences come from a man between 18 and 35 years old in good health.

To note about this clonotype: A much larger clone lies one base from this, so it may be a read error. Lacking the conserved final phenylalanine or tryptophan, this CDR3 likely reflects a read error. CDR3 loop: CASSPPGERQFY. CDR3 DNA sequence: TGTGCCAGCAGCCCCCCGGGAGAGAGGCAGTTCTAC. This chain links TRBV6-5 with TRBJ2-1; D possibly corresponds to TRBD2 (6 bases). This CDR3 comprises 12 residues. In germline, CDR1 is MNHEY, CDR2 SVGAGI. Trimming pared 6 bases from V and 12 bases from J, leaving 15 bases between.

This clonotype was recorded many times. The chain employs TRBV7-2 and TRBJ2-7, with 9 bases matching TRBD1. After removal of 5 bases from V and 2 bases from J, the junction contained 10 bases not matched to a gene. The CDR3 is made up of 16 amino acids. Per the germline V gene, CDR1 is SGHTA and CDR2 is FQGNSA. Written as DNA, the CDR3 is TGTGCCAGCAGCATGCCAAAGGGACAGGGACCCTACGAGCAGTACTTC. This encodes CASSMPKGQGPYEQYF.

V gene TRBV27 combines with J gene TRBJ2-3; D is uncertain. CDR1 and CDR2 from the germline V gene are MNHEY and SMNVEV (reference sequence). CDR3 size: 15 residues. V lost 7 bases to trimming and J lost 4 bases, with 18 bases between them. In nucleotides, the CDR3 is TGTGCCAGCACCCACTGGTCGGAGTTTCCAGATACGCAGTATTTT. Amino acids: CASTHWSEFPDTQYF.

This clonotype was found a few times. This sequence joins TRBV9 and TRBJ1-2; a weak D match, TRBD1 (6 bases). Trimming cost V 2 bases and J 1 base, with 9 bases left between them. Per germline, CDR1 SGDLS and CDR2 YYNGEE. The CDR3 covers 14 residues. The CDR3 DNA follows: TGTGCCAGCAGCGTCGGGGGCGTTAACTATGGCTACACCTTC. Residues: CASSVGGVNYGYTF.

There are many counts of this clonotype. The rearrangement joins TRBV5-1 to TRBJ2-7, with 8 bases aligning to TRBD1. With 0 bases clipped from V and 3 bases from J, the junction kept 2 bases outside the gene matches. Germline V lookup: CDR1 SGHRS, CDR2 YFSETQ. CDR3 length equals 14 residues. The CDR3 nucleotides read TGCGCCAGCAGCTTGGCAGGACAGGGCTACGAGCAGTACTTC. Translating it yields CASSLAGQGYEQYF.

There are many counts of this clonotype. The genes are TRBV20-1 and TRBJ2-5; 7 bases fit TRBD2. CDR1 is DFQATT, CDR2 SNEGSKA, per germline (reference sequence). The CDR3 is 11 residues long. V lost 5 bases, J lost 5 bases, and 2 bases stayed unmatched. The CDR3 loop reads CSALRGETQYF. CDR3 sequence (DNA): TGCAGTGCTCTGCGGGGGGAGACCCAGTACTTC.

The V and J genes are TRBV10-3 and TRBJ1-2, with 7 bases fitting TRBD1. The CDR3 extends over 14 amino acids. The V segment lost 10 bases and the J segment 5 bases; nucleotides outside the gene matches: 13. Germline V gene data show CDR1 as ENHRY and CDR2 as SYGVKD. The CDR3 bases are TGTGCCACGGCTACCGGGACAGAAGGGTATGGCTACACCTTC. This gives the protein CATATGTEGYGYTF.

This clonotype was seen at least ten times. The V and J genes are TRBV7-2 and TRBJ2-1; TRBD2 matches at 10 bases. The V and J ends lost 4 bases and 4 bases, in that order; junction bases with no gene match: 7. Germline V CDR1 and CDR2: SGHTA, FQGNSA. The CDR3 has 16 residues. CDR3 sequence (DNA): TGTGCCAGCAGCTACACCCCGGGACTAGCGTACAATGAGCAGTTCTTC. Its protein is CASSYTPGLAYNEQFF.

This clonotype appeared a few times. This chain uses TRBV15 with TRBJ1-1; D is possibly TRBD1 (5 bases). Trimming pared 1 base from V and 1 base from J, leaving 10 bases between. The CDR3 covers 15 residues. CDR1 LNHNV and CDR2 YYDKDF come from the germline V gene (reference sequence). The CDR3 reads CATSRGGIRNTEAFF. In DNA form, the CDR3 reads TGTGCCACCAGCAGAGGGGGGATTAGGAACACTGAAGCTTTCTTT.